This T cell receptor (beta chain) was sequenced for a study of T cell changes during pregnancy in multiple sclerosis. Germline CDR1 MNHEY, CDR2 SVGAGI. The CDR3 totals 16 residues. Trimming removed 4 bases from V and 5 bases from J, with 15 bases in between. Libraries were prepared by immunoSEQ multiplex PCR; TCRdb keeps only in-frame clonotypes and omits some of them. The repertoire consists of approximately 40,000 clones, with 95% to 96% occurring once and the leading ten covering roughly 1%. This clone was picked up one time. The receptor's source is a female donor with multiple sclerosis, enrolled in a pregnancy study. The chain joins TRBV6-5 to TRBJ2-6; D perhaps matches TRBD1 (6 bases). The input for sequencing was peripheral blood, taken in the second trimester of pregnancy. In nucleotides, the CDR3 is TGTGCCAGCAGTTTCTCCCAGGGGCTGAGGGCCAACGTCCTGACTTTC. This encodes CASSFSQGLRANVLTF.